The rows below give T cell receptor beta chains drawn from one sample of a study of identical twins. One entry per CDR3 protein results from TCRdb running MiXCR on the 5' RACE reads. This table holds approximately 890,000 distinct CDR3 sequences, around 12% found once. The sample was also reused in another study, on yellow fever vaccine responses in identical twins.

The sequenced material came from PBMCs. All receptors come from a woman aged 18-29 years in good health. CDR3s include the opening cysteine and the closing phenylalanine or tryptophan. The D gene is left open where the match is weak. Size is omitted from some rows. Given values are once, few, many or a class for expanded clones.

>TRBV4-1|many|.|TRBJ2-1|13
CASSQDRRSEQFF
TGCGCCAGCAGCCAAGATAGGCGGAGTGAGCAGTTCTTC
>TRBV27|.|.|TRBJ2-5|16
CASSPIANLYQETQYF
TGTGCCAGCAGCCCCATCGCTAACCTGTACCAAGAGACCCAGTACTTC
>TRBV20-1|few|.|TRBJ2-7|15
CSASPLILGSYEQYF
TGCAGTGCTAGCCCTCTAATTCTCGGTTCCTACGAGCAGTACTTC
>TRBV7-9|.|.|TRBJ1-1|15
CASSLAAGLGTEAFF
TGTGCCAGCAGCTTAGCCGCAGGGTTGGGCACTGAAGCTTTCTTT
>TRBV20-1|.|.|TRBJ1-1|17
CSATTGGTLQANTEAFF
TGCAGTGCCACTACCGGCGGGACTCTCCAGGCGAACACTGAAGCTTTCTTT
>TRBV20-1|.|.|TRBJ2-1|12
CSLERGHNEQFF
TGCAGCCTGGAAAGGGGCCACAATGAGCAGTTCTTC
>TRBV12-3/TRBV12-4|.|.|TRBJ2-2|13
CASRLTGTGELFF
TGTGCCAGCAGACTAACAGGGACCGGGGAGCTGTTTTTT
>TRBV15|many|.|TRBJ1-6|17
CATSRDTPDIYNSPLHF
TGTGCCACCAGCAGAGATACTCCGGATATTTATAATTCACCCCTCCACTTT
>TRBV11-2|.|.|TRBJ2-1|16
CASSLVSGYPYNEQFF
TGTGCCAGCAGCTTAGTCAGCGGTTACCCGTACAATGAGCAGTTCTTC
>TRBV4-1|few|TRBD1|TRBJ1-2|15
CASRFGQGANYGYTF
TGCGCCAGCAGATTTGGCCAGGGGGCTAACTATGGCTACACCTTC
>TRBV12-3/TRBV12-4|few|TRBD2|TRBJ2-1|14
CASRSLAGDNEQFF
TGTGCCAGCAGATCACTAGCGGGGGACAATGAGCAGTTCTTC
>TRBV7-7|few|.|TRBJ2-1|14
CASSLIGDPQAQFF
TGTGCCAGCAGCTTAATCGGGGACCCACAGGCGCAGTTCTTC
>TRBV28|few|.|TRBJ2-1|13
CASSPTPLNEQFF
TGTGCCAGCAGTCCCACCCCCTTGAATGAGCAGTTCTTC
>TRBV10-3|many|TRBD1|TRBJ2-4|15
CAISDPQRQGRLVYF
TGTGCCATCAGTGATCCCCAGCGACAGGGAAGGCTTGTGTACTTC
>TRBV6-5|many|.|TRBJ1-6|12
CASSLAGDTLHF
TGTGCCAGCAGTTTAGCTGGCGACACCCTGCACTTT
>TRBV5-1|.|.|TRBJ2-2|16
CASSFGGQLNTGELFF
TGCGCCAGCAGCTTCGGGGGACAGTTGAACACCGGGGAGCTGTTTTTT
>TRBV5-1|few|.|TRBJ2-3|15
CASSLTVKDTDTQYF
TGCGCCAGCAGCTTGACGGTAAAGGACACAGATACGCAGTATTTT
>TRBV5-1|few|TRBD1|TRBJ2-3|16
CASSLLGTESTDTQYF
TGCGCCAGCAGCTTGCTAGGGACAGAAAGCACAGATACGCAGTATTTT
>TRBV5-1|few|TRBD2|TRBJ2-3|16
CASSLQTSGPRDTQYF
TGCGCCAGCAGCCTACAAACTAGCGGCCCCAGGGATACGCAGTATTTT
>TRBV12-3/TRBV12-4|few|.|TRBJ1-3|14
CASSFARDGNTIYF
TGTGCCAGCAGTTTCGCCAGGGATGGAAACACCATATATTTT
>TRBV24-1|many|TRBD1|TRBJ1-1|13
CATSGGGTAEAFF
TGTGCCACATCAGGGGGCGGGACGGCTGAAGCTTTCTTT
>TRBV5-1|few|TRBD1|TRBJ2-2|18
CASNPGQGKYGNTGELFF
TGCGCCAGCAACCCCGGACAGGGGAAATATGGTAACACCGGGGAGCTGTTTTTT